This is a list of T cell receptor beta chains from one sample in a study of T cells in narcolepsy. Only in-frame clones appear in the TCRdb table, and some are missing; sequencing was by immunoSEQ multiplex PCR. The sample records about 24,000 clones, approximately 81% being singletons. Sequenced sample: memory (CD45RA-) CD4+ T cells from blood. These receptors all stem from a human donor in good health. Both conserved end residues are part of each CDR3. A D gene is named only where the DNA matches it firmly. Clone size is given for some rows only: seen once, a few or many times, or a class if the clone is expanded.

TRBD1 | TRBJ1-2 | . | 15 | TRBV18 | CASSPLPGTGAGYTF | TGTGCCAGCTCACCGCTCCCCGGGACAGGAGCGGGCTACACCTTC
. | TRBJ1-2 | once | 14 | TRBV9 | CASSAGTEVYGYTF | TGTGCCAGCAGCGCCGGGACGGAGGTCTATGGCTACACCTTC
. | TRBJ1-2 | once | 15 | TRBV6-1 | CASSPHLQGSYGYTF | TGTGCCAGCAGCCCTCACTTACAGGGATCCTACGGCTACACCTTC
. | TRBJ2-3 | . | 12 | TRBV6-5 | CASRDRGDTQYF | TGTGCCAGCAGGGATCGGGGAGATACGCAGTATTTT
. | TRBJ1-5 | . | 15 | TRBV5-1 | CASSLEGTNNQPQHF | TGCGCCAGCAGCTTGGAAGGGACAAACAATCAGCCCCAGCATTTT
TRBD2 | TRBJ2-1 | . | 15 | TRBV5-4 | CASSFLAGVGGEQFF | TGTGCCAGCAGCTTCCTAGCGGGCGTAGGGGGTGAGCAGTTCTTC
. | TRBJ2-4 | . | 16 | TRBV29-1 | CSVGQGGGVAKNIQYF | TGCAGCGTTGGTCAGGGCGGAGGGGTAGCCAAAAACATTCAGTACTTC
. | TRBJ1-4 | . | 12 | TRBV9 | CASQGGDEKLFF | TGTGCCAGCCAAGGGGGGGATGAAAAACTGTTTTTT
. | TRBJ1-2 | . | 13 | TRBV6-4 | CASSDTVGYGYTF | TGTGCCAGCAGTGACACCGTTGGCTATGGCTACACCTTC
. | TRBJ1-2 | . | 13 | TRBV5-4 | CASSFVGAHGYTF | TGTGCCAGCAGCTTCGTCGGGGCCCACGGCTACACCTTC
. | TRBJ2-2 | . | 14 | TRBV23-1 | CASPKERGTGELFF | TGCGCCAGCCCTAAGGAGAGGGGCACCGGGGAGCTGTTTTTT
. | TRBJ1-5 | few | 12 | TRBV5-4 | CASSLENQPQHF | TGTGCCAGCAGCTTGGAAAATCAGCCCCAGCATTTT
. | TRBJ1-1 | . | 13 | TRBV9 | CASSPQGGTEAFF | TGTGCCAGCAGCCCGCAAGGAGGCACTGAAGCTTTCTTT
. | TRBJ1-2 | . | 14 | TRBV11-2 | CASSSPGAFWGYTF | TGTGCCAGCAGCTCCCCGGGGGCCTTTTGGGGCTACACCTTC
. | TRBJ1-1 | . | 13 | TRBV5-5 | CASSFVSNTEAFF | TGTGCCAGCAGCTTTGTATCGAACACTGAAGCTTTCTTT
TRBD2 | TRBJ2-1 | . | 15 | TRBV19 | CASSISSGGMAEQFF | TGTGCCAGTAGTATATCCAGCGGGGGGATGGCTGAGCAGTTCTTC
. | TRBJ1-6 | . | 15 | TRBV4-1 | CASSQGWTEDSPLHF | TGCGCCAGCAGCCAGGGGTGGACGGAAGATTCACCCCTCCACTTT
TRBD1 | TRBJ2-7 | . | 14 | TRBV9 | CASSGQGALYEQYF | TGTGCCAGCAGCGGACAGGGGGCCCTCTACGAGCAGTACTTC
TRBD1 | TRBJ1-4 | . | 15 | TRBV4-3 | CASSLRRDSNEKLFF | TGCGCCAGCAGCCTGCGCCGGGACAGCAATGAAAAACTGTTTTTT
. | TRBJ2-7 | . | 14 | TRBV10-3 | CAIKGLGESYEQYF | TGTGCCATCAAGGGATTAGGGGAGTCGTACGAGCAGTACTTC
. | TRBJ1-2 | . | 13 | TRBV7-9 | CASSLHGRYGYTF | TGTGCCAGCAGCTTACACGGACGCTATGGCTACACCTTC
. | TRBJ2-1 | once | 14 | TRBV5-4 | CASSSGGVFNEQFF | TGTGCCAGCAGCTCAGGAGGAGTTTTCAATGAGCAGTTCTTC
TRBD2 | TRBJ2-3 | once | 17 | TRBV9 | CASSVGPSGASTDTQYF | TGTGCCAGCAGCGTAGGGCCTAGCGGGGCTAGCACAGATACGCAGTATTTT
. | TRBJ1-2 | . | 15 | TRBV7-9 | CASSGEGVGGYGYTF | TGTGCCAGCAGCGGCGAGGGCGTGGGCGGCTATGGCTACACCTTC
. | TRBJ2-5 | . | 14 | TRBV5-4 | CASSAREEQETQYF | TGTGCCAGCAGCGCCCGGGAAGAGCAAGAGACCCAGTACTTC
TRBD1 | TRBJ1-2 | . | 14 | TRBV18 | CASSPEVRGHGYTF | TGTGCCAGCTCACCAGAGGTCAGGGGGCATGGCTACACCTTC
. | TRBJ1-2 | . | 15 | TRBV5-5 | CASSRAQGFDYGYTF | TGTGCCAGCAGCCGGGCGCAGGGATTTGACTATGGCTACACCTTC
. | TRBJ1-1 | few | 12 | TRBV18 | CASSPGVTEAFF | TGTGCCAGCTCACCAGGCGTCACTGAAGCTTTCTTT
TRBD2 | TRBJ2-1 | . | 13 | TRBV5-1 | CASSLGGTILQFF | TGCGCCAGCAGCTTGGGAGGGACTATACTGCAGTTCTTC
TRBD1 | TRBJ2-1 | . | 13 | TRBV15 | CASRTGAKDEQFF | TGTGCCAGCAGGACAGGGGCGAAAGATGAGCAGTTCTTC
TRBD2 | TRBJ2-5 | . | 17 | TRBV14 | CASSQDPASGGVKTQYF | TGTGCCAGCAGCCAAGATCCGGCTAGCGGGGGGGTAAAGACCCAGTACTTC
TRBD1 | TRBJ2-1 | . | 15 | TRBV18 | CASSPLGTGHNEQFF | TGTGCCAGCTCACCACTCGGGACAGGGCACAATGAGCAGTTCTTC
. | TRBJ1-5 | . | 12 | TRBV7-2 | CASSPDNQPQHF | TGTGCCAGCAGCCCGGATAATCAGCCCCAGCATTTT
TRBD1 | TRBJ2-7 | . | 15 | TRBV5-6 | CASSPTRDRTYEQYF | TGTGCCAGCAGCCCCACCCGGGACAGAACCTACGAGCAGTACTTC
. | TRBJ2-3 | . | 13 | TRBV7-2 | CASSSGGTDTQYF | TGTGCCAGCAGCTCAGGGGGCACAGATACGCAGTATTTT
TRBD1 | TRBJ2-5 | . | 15 | TRBV9 | CASSLSGTGKETQYF | TGTGCCAGCAGCCTAAGCGGGACAGGGAAAGAGACCCAGTACTTC
. | TRBJ2-7 | . | 14 | TRBV5-1 | CASSLKSAFAEQYF | TGCGCCAGCAGCTTGAAGTCGGCTTTTGCCGAGCAGTACTTC
. | TRBJ2-5 | few | 13 | TRBV10-1 | CASSALGKETQYF | TGCGCCAGCAGTGCCTTGGGGAAAGAGACCCAGTACTTC
TRBD1 | TRBJ1-2 | . | 15 | TRBV27 | CASSSNDRGPRGYTF | TGTGCCAGCAGCTCCAACGACAGGGGGCCTCGTGGCTACACCTTC
. | TRBJ1-2 | . | 16 | TRBV11-1 | CASSFGPGTFNYGYTF | TGTGCCAGCAGCTTTGGACCCGGGACATTTAACTATGGCTACACCTTC
. | TRBJ1-3 | once | 14 | TRBV11-2 | CASSGGASGNTIYF | TGTGCCAGCAGCGGGGGAGCAAGTGGAAACACCATATATTTT
. | TRBJ1-1 | . | 12 | TRBV18 | CASSPFRDEAFF | TGTGCCAGCTCACCCTTCAGGGATGAAGCTTTCTTT
. | TRBJ2-7 | few | 14 | TRBV19 | CASSINTEPYEQYF | TGTGCCAGTAGTATCAACACGGAACCCTACGAGCAGTACTTC
. | TRBJ2-3 | . | 15 | TRBV5-4 | CASSLGTAGTDTQYF | TGTGCCAGCAGCTTAGGGACGGCGGGGACAGATACGCAGTATTTT
TRBD2 | TRBJ2-1 | . | 15 | TRBV28 | CASSPLSGGANEQFF | TGTGCCAGCAGTCCGCTGAGCGGGGGGGCTAATGAGCAGTTCTTC
TRBD1 | TRBJ1-4 | . | 15 | TRBV7-8 | CASSFDSGGGEKLFF | TGTGCCAGCAGCTTCGATTCAGGGGGCGGTGAAAAACTGTTTTTT
. | TRBJ1-5 | . | 17 | TRBV4-2 | CASSQITGLGADQPQHF | TGTGCCAGCAGCCAAATCACAGGGCTCGGTGCGGATCAGCCCCAGCATTTT
. | TRBJ2-2 | . | 14 | TRBV29-1 | CSARGGGTTGELFF | TGCAGCGCCCGTGGGGGGGGCACGACCGGGGAGCTGTTTTTT
TRBD2 | TRBJ2-7 | . | 15 | TRBV4-1 | CASSQDHSGAAEQYF | TGCGCCAGCAGCCAAGATCACAGCGGGGCCGCCGAGCAGTACTTC
. | TRBJ1-4 | . | 15 | TRBV6-6 | CASSYQQSSNEKLFF | TGTGCCAGCAGTTACCAGCAATCGAGTAATGAAAAACTGTTTTTT
. | TRBJ1-4 | . | 14 | TRBV11-3 | CASSRVGVNEKLFF | TGTGCCAGCAGCCGCGTGGGGGTAAATGAAAAACTGTTTTTT